The 2 T cell receptor beta chains below come from one sample, sequenced in a study of CXCR3-negative and CXCR3-positive naive CD8 T cells. The TRB libraries of cDNA were built by UMI-labeled 5' RACE. TCRdb reprocessed the 5' RACE reads and stores each CDR3 protein as one record, lacking DNA. Its table records about 48,000 distinct CDR3 sequences. Input material: memory CD8+ T cells from blood. The receptor set was obtained from a human donor in good health. Some clones in this sample may be carry-over from other donors' samples.

The J gene is TRBJ1-6, the V gene TRBV7-9. Looked up from germline, CDR1 is SEHNR and CDR2 is FQNEAQ (reference sequence). The CDR3 consists of 15 residues. CDR3 protein: CASSLAPNFNSPLHF.

The V gene is TRBV4-3, the J gene TRBJ1-2. The CDR3 spans 16 residues. Germline CDR1 is LGHNA and CDR2 is YSLEER. The CDR3 sequence: CASSQDLGLGNYGYTF.